The sample holds many counts of the clone carrying this TCR beta chain. No antigen is known for it. No patient had received any treatment before thyroid surgery. MiXCR reprocessed the PCR reads for TCRdb. The data show about 69,000 clones, with 12% to 15% seen just once and approximately 7% held by the top ten. These data originate in a study of metastatic and nonmetastatic thyroid tumors. Study-wide context: Thyroid patients, malignant and benign, had repertoires compared across blood and tumor or nodule tissue.

Study-wide findings and caveats: Significantly higher TCR beta diversity was reportedly seen in malignant thyroid tumors than benign nodules, in blood and tumor.

V lost 0 bases, J lost 5 bases, and 6 bases stayed unmatched. The germline V gene has CDR1 MNHNS and CDR2 SASEGT. The CDR3 is 16 amino acids. What was sequenced was blood. This TCR was recovered from a male donor with papillary thyroid cancer or a benign thyroid nodule (not recorded which). Some clones in this sample may be carry-over from other donors' samples. J is TRBJ2-5 and V is TRBV6-1; TRBD2 agrees at 10 bases. The CDR3 sequence: CASSEAAAGGMETQYF. The CDR3, as DNA: TGTGCCAGCAGTGAAGCGGCAGCGGGAGGGATGGAGACCCAGTACTTC.